The clone carrying this T cell receptor beta chain has only a few counts. Germline values: CDR1 KGHDR, CDR2 SFDVKD. V lost 4 bases and J lost 5, with 14 bases in between. CDR3 length equals 14 residues. RNA was extracted from bulk tissue without any cell sorting. TCRbeta libraries were built with three rounds of nested PCR, modified from ARM-PCR. TCRdb fed the multiplex PCR reads into MiXCR, producing one record per CDR3 protein. The sample has over 130,000 distinct CDR3 sequences; approximately 66% are singletons. The data derive from a study of tumor and adjacent non-tumor tissue in lung cancer. The J gene is TRBJ2-7, the V gene TRBV24-1, with D possibly being TRBD2 (6 bases). Material: lung tumor tissue. The clonotype comes from a man in his 60s with small cell lung cancer. The CDR3 sequence is CATSDTSRVHEQYF. CDR3 sequence (DNA): TGTGCCACCAGTGACACTAGCCGCGTCCACGAGCAGTACTTC.